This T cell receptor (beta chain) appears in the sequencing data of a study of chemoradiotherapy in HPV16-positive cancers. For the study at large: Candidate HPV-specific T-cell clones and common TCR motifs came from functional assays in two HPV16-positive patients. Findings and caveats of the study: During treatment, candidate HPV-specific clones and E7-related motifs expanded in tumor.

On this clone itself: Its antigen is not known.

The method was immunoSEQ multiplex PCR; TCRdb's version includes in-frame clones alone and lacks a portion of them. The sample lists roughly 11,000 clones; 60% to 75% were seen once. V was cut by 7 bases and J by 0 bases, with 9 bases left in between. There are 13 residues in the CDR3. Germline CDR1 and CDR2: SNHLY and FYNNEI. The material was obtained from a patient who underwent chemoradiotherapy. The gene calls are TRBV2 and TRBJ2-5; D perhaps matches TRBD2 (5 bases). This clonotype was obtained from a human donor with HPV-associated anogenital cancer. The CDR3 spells CASTPDYQETQYF. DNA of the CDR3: TGTGCCAGCACCCCGGACTACCAAGAGACCCAGTACTTC.